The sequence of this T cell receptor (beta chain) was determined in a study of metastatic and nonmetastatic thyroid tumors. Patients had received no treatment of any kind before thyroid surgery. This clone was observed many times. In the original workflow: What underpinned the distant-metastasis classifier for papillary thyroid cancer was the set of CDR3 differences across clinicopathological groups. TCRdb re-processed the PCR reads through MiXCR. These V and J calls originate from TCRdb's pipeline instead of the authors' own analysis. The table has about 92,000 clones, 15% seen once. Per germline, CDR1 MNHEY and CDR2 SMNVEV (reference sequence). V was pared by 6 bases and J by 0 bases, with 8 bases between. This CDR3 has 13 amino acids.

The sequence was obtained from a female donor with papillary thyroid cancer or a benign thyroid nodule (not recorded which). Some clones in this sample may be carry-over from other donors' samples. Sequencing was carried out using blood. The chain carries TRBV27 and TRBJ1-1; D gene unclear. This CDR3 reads CASRVGLNTEAFF. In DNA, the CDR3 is TGTGCCAGCAGGGTAGGGTTGAACACTGAAGCTTTCTTT.